These T cell receptor beta chains were read from a single sample in a study of T cell responses to AZD1222 COVID-19 vaccine. TCRdb keeps only in-frame clones here, not all; method: immunoSEQ multiplex PCR. Here the sample spans about 150,000 clones, roughly 90% being singletons. This specimen consisted of peripheral blood, obtained 28 days after the second AZD1222 dose. These receptors were collected from an adult who received the AZD1222 COVID-19 vaccine. Both conserved end residues are part of each CDR3. The D gene is left open where the match is weak. Size is omitted from some rows. Given values are once, few, many or a class for expanded clones.

d_call: NA; j_call: TRBJ2-7; v_call: TRBV11-2; clone_size: NA; cdr3_aa: CASSYPPREPPGEQYF; cdr3_nt: TGTGCCAGCAGCTACCCACCCCGGGAGCCGCCTGGGGAGCAGTACTTC
d_call: NA; j_call: TRBJ1-5; v_call: TRBV15; clone_size: NA; cdr3_aa: CATSRVGDNQPQHF; cdr3_nt: TGTGCCACCAGCAGAGTAGGGGACAATCAGCCCCAGCATTTT
d_call: NA; j_call: TRBJ1-1; v_call: TRBV7-9; clone_size: NA; cdr3_aa: CASSWITTEAFF; cdr3_nt: TGTGCCAGCAGCTGGATTACCACTGAAGCTTTCTTT
d_call: TRBD2; j_call: TRBJ2-7; v_call: TRBV2; clone_size: NA; cdr3_aa: CASSEVGGRAYEQYF; cdr3_nt: TGTGCCAGCAGTGAAGTTGGCGGGAGGGCCTACGAGCAGTACTTC
d_call: TRBD1; j_call: TRBJ1-2; v_call: TRBV6-2/TRBV6-3; clone_size: NA; cdr3_aa: CASSYPNPSDRGDLYGYTF; cdr3_nt: TGTGCCAGCAGTTACCCGAACCCGTCGGACAGGGGCGACCTCTATGGCTACACCTTC
d_call: TRBD2; j_call: TRBJ2-5; v_call: TRBV11-3; clone_size: NA; cdr3_aa: CASSLESGSETQYF; cdr3_nt: TGTGCCAGCAGCTTAGAGAGCGGGAGTGAGACCCAGTACTTC
d_call: NA; j_call: TRBJ2-7; v_call: TRBV5-8; clone_size: NA; cdr3_aa: CASSLDGRSYEQYF; cdr3_nt: TGTGCCAGCAGCTTGGACGGGAGAAGCTACGAGCAGTACTTC
d_call: TRBD1; j_call: TRBJ2-7; v_call: TRBV6-5; clone_size: NA; cdr3_aa: CASKTGTGFYEQYF; cdr3_nt: TGTGCCAGCAAAACCGGGACAGGGTTTTACGAGCAGTACTTC
d_call: TRBD2; j_call: TRBJ2-7; v_call: TRBV5-6; clone_size: NA; cdr3_aa: CASSGMGGTSGPYEQYF; cdr3_nt: TGTGCCAGCAGCGGCATGGGTGGGACTAGCGGCCCCTACGAGCAGTACTTC
d_call: NA; j_call: TRBJ1-5; v_call: TRBV20-1; clone_size: NA; cdr3_aa: CSASIPGLRSNQPQHF; cdr3_nt: TGCAGTGCTAGTATTCCAGGGCTTCGTAGCAATCAGCCCCAGCATTTT
d_call: TRBD1; j_call: TRBJ2-7; v_call: TRBV28; clone_size: once; cdr3_aa: CASSLRVRTGPNEQYF; cdr3_nt: TGTGCCAGCAGTCTCCGAGTTCGGACAGGCCCCAACGAGCAGTACTTC
d_call: TRBD1; j_call: TRBJ2-3; v_call: TRBV3-1/TRBV3-2; clone_size: NA; cdr3_aa: CASSPRQGADDTQYF; cdr3_nt: TGTGCCAGCAGCCCCCGACAGGGGGCGGACGATACGCAGTATTTT
d_call: NA; j_call: TRBJ1-2; v_call: TRBV27; clone_size: NA; cdr3_aa: CASSLSRAGRNYGYTF; cdr3_nt: TGTGCCAGCAGTTTATCAAGGGCAGGGAGAAACTATGGCTACACCTTC
d_call: NA; j_call: TRBJ2-2; v_call: TRBV5-1; clone_size: NA; cdr3_aa: CASSLAAAGTGELFF; cdr3_nt: TGCGCCAGCAGCTTGGCCGCGGCAGGGACCGGGGAGCTGTTTTTT
d_call: TRBD1; j_call: TRBJ1-1; v_call: TRBV7-9; clone_size: NA; cdr3_aa: CASSLVAGTGLSAEAFF; cdr3_nt: TGTGCCAGCAGCTTAGTTGCCGGGACAGGGTTGAGCGCTGAAGCTTTCTTT
d_call: NA; j_call: TRBJ2-1; v_call: TRBV19; clone_size: NA; cdr3_aa: CASSIPGVLDEQFF; cdr3_nt: TGTGCCAGTAGTATCCCCGGGGTATTGGATGAGCAGTTCTTC
d_call: NA; j_call: TRBJ2-4; v_call: TRBV6-8; clone_size: NA; cdr3_aa: CASSYSVHCPRGLAKNIQYF; cdr3_nt: TGTGCCAGCAGTTACTCGGTTCATTGCCCTCGGGGCCTAGCCAAAAACATTCAGTACTTC
d_call: NA; j_call: TRBJ1-2; v_call: TRBV27; clone_size: NA; cdr3_aa: CASSLPRAGGYTF; cdr3_nt: TGTGCCAGCAGTTTACCCAGGGCGGGTGGCTACACCTTC
d_call: NA; j_call: TRBJ1-5; v_call: TRBV6-5; clone_size: NA; cdr3_aa: CASSLDTGSNQPQHF; cdr3_nt: TGTGCCAGCAGTCTAGACACAGGGAGCAATCAGCCCCAGCATTTT
d_call: NA; j_call: TRBJ2-1; v_call: TRBV11-2; clone_size: NA; cdr3_aa: CASSSLALHNEQFF; cdr3_nt: TGTGCCAGCAGCTCCCTCGCCCTCCACAATGAGCAGTTCTTC
d_call: TRBD1; j_call: TRBJ1-5; v_call: TRBV28; clone_size: NA; cdr3_aa: CASIQGPGNQPQHF; cdr3_nt: TGTGCCAGCATACAGGGGCCGGGGAATCAGCCCCAGCATTTT
d_call: NA; j_call: TRBJ2-5; v_call: TRBV2; clone_size: NA; cdr3_aa: CASREQGWEKETQYF; cdr3_nt: TGTGCCAGCAGAGAACAGGGATGGGAGAAAGAGACCCAGTACTTC
d_call: NA; j_call: TRBJ2-1; v_call: TRBV6-5; clone_size: NA; cdr3_aa: CASILAGDGEQFF; cdr3_nt: NA
d_call: NA; j_call: TRBJ2-5; v_call: TRBV18; clone_size: NA; cdr3_aa: CASSPARQETQYF; cdr3_nt: TGTGCCAGCTCACCAGCCCGCCAAGAGACCCAGTACTTC
d_call: TRBD1; j_call: TRBJ1-1; v_call: TRBV7-2; clone_size: once; cdr3_aa: CASSTQGAVEAFF; cdr3_nt: TGTGCCAGCAGCACACAGGGGGCGGTTGAAGCTTTCTTT
d_call: NA; j_call: TRBJ2-4; v_call: TRBV5-4; clone_size: NA; cdr3_aa: CASSFLGAGGENIQYF; cdr3_nt: TGTGCCAGCAGCTTTCTTGGGGCCGGGGGAGAAAACATTCAGTACTTC
d_call: NA; j_call: TRBJ1-2; v_call: TRBV21-1; clone_size: NA; cdr3_aa: CASSFHTGVDYGYTF; cdr3_nt: TGTGCCAGCAGCTTCCATACAGGGGTTGACTATGGCTACACCTTC
d_call: NA; j_call: TRBJ2-2; v_call: TRBV4-2; clone_size: NA; cdr3_aa: CASSQDYRGNTGELFF; cdr3_nt: TGTGCCAGCAGCCAAGATTATAGGGGGAACACCGGGGAGCTGTTTTTT
d_call: TRBD1; j_call: TRBJ1-2; v_call: TRBV5-1; clone_size: NA; cdr3_aa: CASSLARDSITYGYTF; cdr3_nt: TGCGCCAGCAGCTTGGCCCGGGACAGTATTACCTATGGCTACACCTTC
d_call: TRBD2; j_call: TRBJ2-3; v_call: TRBV24-1; clone_size: NA; cdr3_aa: CATSDRGRATDTQYF; cdr3_nt: TGTGCCACCAGTGACCGCGGGAGGGCCACAGATACGCAGTATTTT
d_call: NA; j_call: TRBJ2-3; v_call: TRBV4-2; clone_size: once; cdr3_aa: CASSQDPANTQYF; cdr3_nt: TGTGCCAGCAGCCAAGATCCTGCAAATACGCAGTATTTT
d_call: NA; j_call: TRBJ2-2; v_call: TRBV6-2/TRBV6-3; clone_size: NA; cdr3_aa: CASSAPGELFF; cdr3_nt: TGTGCCAGCAGCGCCCCCGGGGAGCTGTTTTTT
d_call: NA; j_call: TRBJ1-2; v_call: TRBV27; clone_size: NA; cdr3_aa: CASSPLRAYYGYTF; cdr3_nt: TGTGCCAGCAGTCCACTCAGGGCCTACTATGGCTACACCTTC